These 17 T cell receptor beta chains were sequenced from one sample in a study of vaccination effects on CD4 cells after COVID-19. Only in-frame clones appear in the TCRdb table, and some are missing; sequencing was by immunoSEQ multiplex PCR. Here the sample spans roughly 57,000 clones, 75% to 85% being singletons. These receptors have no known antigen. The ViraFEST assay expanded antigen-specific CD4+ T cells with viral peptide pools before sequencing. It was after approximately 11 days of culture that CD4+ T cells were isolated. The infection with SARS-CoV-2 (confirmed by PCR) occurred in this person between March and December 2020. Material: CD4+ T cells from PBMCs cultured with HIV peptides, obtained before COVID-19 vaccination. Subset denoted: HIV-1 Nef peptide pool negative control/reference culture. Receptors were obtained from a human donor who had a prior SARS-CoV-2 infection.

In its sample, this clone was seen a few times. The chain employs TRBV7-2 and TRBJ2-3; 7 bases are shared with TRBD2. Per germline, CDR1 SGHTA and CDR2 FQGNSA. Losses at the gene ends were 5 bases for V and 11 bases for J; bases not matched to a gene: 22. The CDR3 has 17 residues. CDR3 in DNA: TGTGCCAGCAGCCTACGGGGGGAGGGACTACCTCCTATGTGGCAGTATTTT. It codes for CASSLRGEGLPPMWQYF.

The CDR3 DNA reads as TGCGCCAGCAGCTTGCCCAATTCCTACGAGCAGTACTTC. The encoded protein is CASSLPNSYEQYF. The V gene is TRBV5-1, the J gene TRBJ2-7; D is undetermined. Looked up from germline, CDR1 is SGHRS and CDR2 is YFSETQ. Trimming removed 1 base from V and 1 base from J, with 6 bases in between. There are 13 residues in the CDR3.

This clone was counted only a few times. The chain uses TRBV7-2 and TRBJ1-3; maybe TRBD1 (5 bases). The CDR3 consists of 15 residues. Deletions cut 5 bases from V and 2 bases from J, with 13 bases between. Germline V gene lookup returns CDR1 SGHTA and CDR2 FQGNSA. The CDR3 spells CASSPRGGAGNTIYF. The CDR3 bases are TGTGCCAGCAGCCCACGGGGGGGGGCTGGAAACACCATATATTTT.

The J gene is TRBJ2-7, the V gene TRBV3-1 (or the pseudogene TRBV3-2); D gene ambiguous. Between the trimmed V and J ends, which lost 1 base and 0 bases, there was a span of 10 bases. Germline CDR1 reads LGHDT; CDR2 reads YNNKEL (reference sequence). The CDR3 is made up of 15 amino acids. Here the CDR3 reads CASSQGPGSSYEQYF. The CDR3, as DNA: TGTGCCAGCAGCCAAGGCCCGGGTAGCTCCTACGAGCAGTACTTC.

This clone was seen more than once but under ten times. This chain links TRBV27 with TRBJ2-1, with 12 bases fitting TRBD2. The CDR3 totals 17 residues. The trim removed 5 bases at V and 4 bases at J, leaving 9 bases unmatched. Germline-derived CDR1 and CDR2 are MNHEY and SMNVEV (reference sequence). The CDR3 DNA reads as TGTGCCAGCAGTCTCCGACTAGCGGGGGCTAGATACAATGAGCAGTTCTTC. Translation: CASSLRLAGARYNEQFF.

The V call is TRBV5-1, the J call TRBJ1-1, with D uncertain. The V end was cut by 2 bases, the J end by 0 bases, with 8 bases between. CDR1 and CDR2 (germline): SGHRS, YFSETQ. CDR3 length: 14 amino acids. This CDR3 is CASSFDGMNTEAFF. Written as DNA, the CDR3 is TGCGCCAGCAGCTTTGATGGGATGAACACTGAAGCTTTCTTT.

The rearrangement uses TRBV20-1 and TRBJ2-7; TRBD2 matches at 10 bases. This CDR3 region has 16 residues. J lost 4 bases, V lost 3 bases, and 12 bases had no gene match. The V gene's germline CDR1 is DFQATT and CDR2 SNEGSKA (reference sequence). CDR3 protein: CSASLIRLAGVYEQYF. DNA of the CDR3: TGCAGTGCTAGTCTTATCAGGCTAGCGGGAGTGTACGAGCAGTACTTC.

CDR3 sequence reads: CASSRDNGNTEAFF. CDR3 DNA sequence: TGTGCCAGCTCGAGGGACAATGGGAACACTGAAGCTTTCTTT. The V gene is TRBV18, the J gene TRBJ1-1, with a tentative D call TRBD1 (6 bases). The germline CDR1 and CDR2 sequences are KGHSH and LQKENI. The CDR3 spans 14 residues. V was shortened by 6 bases and J by 1 base, with 12 bases between the two germline ends. The complete variable domain, with remaining parts taken from reference TRBV18 and TRBJ1-1, reads NAGVMQNPRHLVRRRGQEARLRCSPMKGHSHVYWYRQLPEEGLKFMVYLQKENIIDESGMPKERFSAEFPKEGPSILRIQQVVRGDSAAYFCASSRDNGNTEAFFGQGTRLTVV.

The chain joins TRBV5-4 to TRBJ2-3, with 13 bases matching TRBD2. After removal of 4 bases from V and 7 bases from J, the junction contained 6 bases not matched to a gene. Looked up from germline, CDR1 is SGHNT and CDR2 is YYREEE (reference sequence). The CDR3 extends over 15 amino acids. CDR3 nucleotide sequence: TGTGCCAGCAGCGAGGGACTAGCGGGGATGAATACGCAGTATTTT. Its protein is CASSEGLAGMNTQYF.

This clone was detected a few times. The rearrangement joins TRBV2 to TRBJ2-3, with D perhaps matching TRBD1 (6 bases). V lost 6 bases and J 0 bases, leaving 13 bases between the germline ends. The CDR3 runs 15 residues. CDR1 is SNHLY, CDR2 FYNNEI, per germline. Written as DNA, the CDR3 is TGTGCCAGCAGCACAGGGTACATTAGCACAGATACGCAGTATTTT. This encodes CASSTGYISTDTQYF.

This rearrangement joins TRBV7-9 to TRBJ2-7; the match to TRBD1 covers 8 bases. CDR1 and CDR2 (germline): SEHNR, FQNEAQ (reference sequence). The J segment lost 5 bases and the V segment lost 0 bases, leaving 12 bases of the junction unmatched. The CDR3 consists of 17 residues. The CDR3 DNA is TGTGCCAGCAGCTTAGCGGCTCGACAGGGGATTTTAAACGAGCAGTACTTC. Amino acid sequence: CASSLAARQGILNEQYF. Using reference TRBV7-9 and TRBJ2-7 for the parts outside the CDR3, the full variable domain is DTGVSQNPRHKITKRGQNVTFRCDPISEHNRLYWYRQTLGQGPEFLTYFQNEAQLEKSRLLSDRFSAERPKGSFSTLEIQRTEQGDSAMYLCASSLAARQGILNEQYFGPGTRLTVT.

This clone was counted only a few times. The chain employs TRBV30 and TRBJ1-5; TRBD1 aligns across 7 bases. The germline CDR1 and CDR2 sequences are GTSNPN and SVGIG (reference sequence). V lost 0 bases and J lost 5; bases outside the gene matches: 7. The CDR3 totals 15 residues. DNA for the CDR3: TGTGCCTGGAGTGTAATGGGACAGCCTGATCAGCCCCAGCATTTT. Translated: CAWSVMGQPDQPQHF.

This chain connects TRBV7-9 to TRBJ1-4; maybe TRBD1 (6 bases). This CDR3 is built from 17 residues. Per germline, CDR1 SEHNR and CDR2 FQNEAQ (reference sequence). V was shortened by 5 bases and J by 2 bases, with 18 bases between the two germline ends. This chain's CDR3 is CASSPGIQDSTNEKLFF. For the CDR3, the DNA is TGTGCCAGCAGCCCCGGCATTCAGGACAGCACTAATGAAAAACTGTTTTTT.

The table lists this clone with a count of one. The CDR3 is CASSPAWGPLTDTQYF. The CDR3 DNA sequence: TGTGCCAGTAGTCCCGCGTGGGGTCCTCTCACAGATACGCAGTATTTT. The chain links TRBV19 to TRBJ2-3; D remains ambiguous. CDR1 is LNHDA and CDR2 is SQIVND in the germline V gene (reference sequence). This CDR3 region has 16 residues. V gave up 5 bases and J gave up 2 bases, with 17 bases separating them.

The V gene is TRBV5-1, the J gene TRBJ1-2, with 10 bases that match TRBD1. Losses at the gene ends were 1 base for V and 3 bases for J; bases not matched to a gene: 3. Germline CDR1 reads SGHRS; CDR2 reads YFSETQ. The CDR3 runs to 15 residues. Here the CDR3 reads CASSLSGQGHYGYTF. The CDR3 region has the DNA TGCGCCAGCAGCTTGTCGGGACAGGGGCACTATGGCTACACCTTC.

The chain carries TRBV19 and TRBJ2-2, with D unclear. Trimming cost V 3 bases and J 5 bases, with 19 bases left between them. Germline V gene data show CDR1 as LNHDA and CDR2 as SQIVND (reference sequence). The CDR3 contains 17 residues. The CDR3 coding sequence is TGTGCCAGTAGTATGAAGGCAGCTCCCCAAGGGACCGGGGAGCTGTTTTTT. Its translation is CASSMKAAPQGTGELFF.

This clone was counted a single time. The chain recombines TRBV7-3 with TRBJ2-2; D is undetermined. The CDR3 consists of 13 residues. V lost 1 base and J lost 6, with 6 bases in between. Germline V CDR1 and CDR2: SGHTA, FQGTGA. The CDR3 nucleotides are TGTGCCAGCAGCTTAATTTTTTCCGGGGAGCTGTTTTTT. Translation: CASSLIFSGELFF. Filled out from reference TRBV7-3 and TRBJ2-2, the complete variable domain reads GAGVSQTPSNKVTEKGKYVELRCDPISGHTALYWYRQSLGQGPEFLIYFQGTGAADDSGLPNDRFFAVRPEGSVSTLKIQRTERGDSAVYLCASSLIFSGELFFGEGSRLTVL.